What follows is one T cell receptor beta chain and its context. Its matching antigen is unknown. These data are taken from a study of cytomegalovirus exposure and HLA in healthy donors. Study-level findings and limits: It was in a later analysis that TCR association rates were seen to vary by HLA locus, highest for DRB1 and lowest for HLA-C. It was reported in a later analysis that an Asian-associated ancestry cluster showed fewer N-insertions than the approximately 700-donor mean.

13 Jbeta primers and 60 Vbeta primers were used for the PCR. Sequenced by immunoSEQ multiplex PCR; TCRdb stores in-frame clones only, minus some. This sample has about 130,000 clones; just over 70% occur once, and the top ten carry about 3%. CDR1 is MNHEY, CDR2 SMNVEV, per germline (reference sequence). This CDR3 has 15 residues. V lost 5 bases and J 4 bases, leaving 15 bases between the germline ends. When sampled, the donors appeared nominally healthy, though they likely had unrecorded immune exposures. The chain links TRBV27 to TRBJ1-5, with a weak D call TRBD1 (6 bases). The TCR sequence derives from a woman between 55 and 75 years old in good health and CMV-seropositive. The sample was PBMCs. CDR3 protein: CASSLMAGANQPQHF. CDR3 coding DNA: TGTGCCAGCAGTCTAATGGCAGGGGCAAATCAGCCCCAGCATTTT.